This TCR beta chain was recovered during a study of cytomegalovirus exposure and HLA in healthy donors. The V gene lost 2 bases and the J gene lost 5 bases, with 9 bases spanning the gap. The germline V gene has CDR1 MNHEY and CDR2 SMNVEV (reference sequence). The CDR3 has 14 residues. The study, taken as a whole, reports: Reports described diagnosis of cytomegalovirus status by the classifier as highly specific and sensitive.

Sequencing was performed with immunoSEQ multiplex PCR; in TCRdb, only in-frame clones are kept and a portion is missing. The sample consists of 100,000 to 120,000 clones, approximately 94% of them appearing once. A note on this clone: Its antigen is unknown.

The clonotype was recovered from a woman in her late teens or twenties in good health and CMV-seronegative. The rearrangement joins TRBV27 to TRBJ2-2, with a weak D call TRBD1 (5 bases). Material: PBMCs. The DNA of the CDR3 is TGTGCCAGCAGTTTACAAGACAGAACCGGGGAGCTGTTTTTT. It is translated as CASSLQDRTGELFF.